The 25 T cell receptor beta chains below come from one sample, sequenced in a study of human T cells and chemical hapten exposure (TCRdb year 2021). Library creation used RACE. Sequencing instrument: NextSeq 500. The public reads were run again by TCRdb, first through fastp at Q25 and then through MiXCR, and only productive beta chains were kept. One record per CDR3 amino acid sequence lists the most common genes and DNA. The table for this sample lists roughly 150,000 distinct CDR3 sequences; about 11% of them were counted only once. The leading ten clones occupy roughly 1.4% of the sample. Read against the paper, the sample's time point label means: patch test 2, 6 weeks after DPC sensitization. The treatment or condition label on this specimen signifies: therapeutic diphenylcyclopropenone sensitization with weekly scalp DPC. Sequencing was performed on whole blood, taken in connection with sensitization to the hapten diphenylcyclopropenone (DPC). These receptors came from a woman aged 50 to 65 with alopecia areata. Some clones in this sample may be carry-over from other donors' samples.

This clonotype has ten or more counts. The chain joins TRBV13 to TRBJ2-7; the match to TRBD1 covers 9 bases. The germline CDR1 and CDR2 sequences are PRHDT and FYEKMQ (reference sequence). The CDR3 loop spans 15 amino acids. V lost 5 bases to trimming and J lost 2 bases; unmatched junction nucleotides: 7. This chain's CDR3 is CASSLTGTGPYEQYF. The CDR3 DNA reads TGTGCCAGCAGCCTGACGGGGACAGGGCCCTACGAGCAGTACTTC.

The CDR3 region has the DNA TGTGCCAGCAGCCGGACTAGCGGGAGGGACGGGGAGCTGTTTTTT. Translated, it gives CASSRTSGRDGELFF. The chain employs TRBV5-5 and TRBJ2-2, with TRBD2 matching 15 bases. The CDR3 covers 15 residues. Trimming took 4 bases from V and 7 from J; bases not matched to a gene: 2. Germline V CDR1 and CDR2: SGHKS, YYEKEE (reference sequence). Full variable domain (remainder filled in from reference TRBV5-5 and TRBJ2-2): DAGVTQSPTHLIKTRGQQVTLRCSPISGHKSVSWYQQVLGQGPQFIFQYYEKEERGRGNFPDRFSARQFPNYSSELNVNALLLGDSALYLCASSRTSGRDGELFFGEGSRLTVL.

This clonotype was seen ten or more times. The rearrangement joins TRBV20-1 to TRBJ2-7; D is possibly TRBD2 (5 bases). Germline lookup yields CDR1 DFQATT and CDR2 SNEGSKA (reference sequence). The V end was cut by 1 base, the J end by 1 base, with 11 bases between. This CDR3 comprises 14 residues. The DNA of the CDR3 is TGCAGTGCTAGAGGGAGGCCAGGTTCCTACGAGCAGTACTTC. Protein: CSARGRPGSYEQYF.

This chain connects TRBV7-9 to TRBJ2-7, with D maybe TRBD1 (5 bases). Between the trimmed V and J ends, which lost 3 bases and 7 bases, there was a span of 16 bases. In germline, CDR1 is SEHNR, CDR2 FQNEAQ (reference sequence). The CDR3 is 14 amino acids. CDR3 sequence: CASSFKGFGMEQYF. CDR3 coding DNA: TGTGCCAGCAGCTTCAAGGGGTTTGGTATGGAGCAGTACTTC. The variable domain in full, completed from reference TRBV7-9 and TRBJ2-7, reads DTGVSQNPRHKITKRGQNVTFRCDPISEHNRLYWYRQTLGQGPEFLTYFQNEAQLEKSRLLSDRFSAERPKGSFSTLEIQRTEQGDSAMYLCASSFKGFGMEQYFGPGTRLTVT.

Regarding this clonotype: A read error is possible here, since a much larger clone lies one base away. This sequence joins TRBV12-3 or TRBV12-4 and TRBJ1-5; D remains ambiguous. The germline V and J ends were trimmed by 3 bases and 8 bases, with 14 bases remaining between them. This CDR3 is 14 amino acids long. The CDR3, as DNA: TGTGCCAGCAGTTTGGGCTTCTCGGCTAAGCCCCAGCATTTT. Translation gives CASSLGFSAKPQHF.

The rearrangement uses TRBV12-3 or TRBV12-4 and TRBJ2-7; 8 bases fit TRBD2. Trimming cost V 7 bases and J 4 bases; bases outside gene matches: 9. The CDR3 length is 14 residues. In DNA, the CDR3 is TGTGCCAGCAAGGCCCAGCTAGCGGGTTACGAGCAGTACTTC. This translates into CASKAQLAGYEQYF.

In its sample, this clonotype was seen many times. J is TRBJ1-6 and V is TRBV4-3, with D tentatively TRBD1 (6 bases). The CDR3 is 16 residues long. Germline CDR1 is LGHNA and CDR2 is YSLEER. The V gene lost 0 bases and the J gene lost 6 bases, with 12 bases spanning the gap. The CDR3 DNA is TGCGCCAGCAGCCAAGATTGGTCCAGGGGTAATTCACCCCTCCACTTT. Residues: CASSQDWSRGNSPLHF.

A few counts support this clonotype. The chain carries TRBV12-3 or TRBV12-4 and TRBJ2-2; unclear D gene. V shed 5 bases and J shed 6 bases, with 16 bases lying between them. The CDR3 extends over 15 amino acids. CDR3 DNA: TGTGCCAGCAGTCCCACCACAATTCTGTCCGGGGAGCTGTTTTTT. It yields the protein CASSPTTILSGELFF.

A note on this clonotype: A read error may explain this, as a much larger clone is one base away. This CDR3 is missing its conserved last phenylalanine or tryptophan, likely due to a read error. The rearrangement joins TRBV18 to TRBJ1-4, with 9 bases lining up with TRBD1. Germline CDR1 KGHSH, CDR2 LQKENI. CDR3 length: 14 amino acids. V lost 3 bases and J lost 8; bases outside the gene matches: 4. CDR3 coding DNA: TGTGCCAGCTCACCGGGACAGGGAAACGAAAAACTGTTTTCT. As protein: CASSPGQGNEKLFS.

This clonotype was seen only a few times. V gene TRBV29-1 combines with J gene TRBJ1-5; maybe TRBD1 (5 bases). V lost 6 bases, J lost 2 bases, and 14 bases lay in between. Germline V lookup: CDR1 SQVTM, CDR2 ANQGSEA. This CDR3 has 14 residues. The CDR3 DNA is TGCAGCGTCGCTGGGACGTCCGGCAATCAGCCCCAGCATTTT. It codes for CSVAGTSGNQPQHF.

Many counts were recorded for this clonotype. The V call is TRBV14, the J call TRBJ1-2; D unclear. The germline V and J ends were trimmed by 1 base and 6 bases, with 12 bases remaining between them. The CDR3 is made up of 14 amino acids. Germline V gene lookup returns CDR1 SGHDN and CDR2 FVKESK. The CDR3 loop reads CASSQVNRLDGYTF. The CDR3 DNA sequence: TGTGCCAGCAGCCAAGTAAACAGACTCGATGGCTACACCTTC.

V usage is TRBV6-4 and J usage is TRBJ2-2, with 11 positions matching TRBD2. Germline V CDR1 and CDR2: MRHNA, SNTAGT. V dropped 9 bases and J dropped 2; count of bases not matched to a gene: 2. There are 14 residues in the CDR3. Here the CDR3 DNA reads TGTGCCAGTGGGACTAGCGGAAACACCGGGGAGCTGTTTTTT. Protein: CASGTSGNTGELFF.

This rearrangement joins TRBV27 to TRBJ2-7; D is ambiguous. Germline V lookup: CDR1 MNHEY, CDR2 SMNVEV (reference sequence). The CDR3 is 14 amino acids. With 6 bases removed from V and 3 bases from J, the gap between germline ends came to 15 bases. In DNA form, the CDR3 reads TGTGCCAGCAGCAAGGTCCCTAAAGGCTACGAGCAGTACTTC. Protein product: CASSKVPKGYEQYF.

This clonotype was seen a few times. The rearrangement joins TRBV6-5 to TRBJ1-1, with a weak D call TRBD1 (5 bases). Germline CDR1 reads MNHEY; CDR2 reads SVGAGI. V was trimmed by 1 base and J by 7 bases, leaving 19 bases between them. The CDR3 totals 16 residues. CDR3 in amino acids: CASSYWGGSRGNEAFF. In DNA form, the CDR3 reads TGTGCCAGCAGTTACTGGGGCGGCAGTCGGGGAAATGAAGCTTTCTTT.

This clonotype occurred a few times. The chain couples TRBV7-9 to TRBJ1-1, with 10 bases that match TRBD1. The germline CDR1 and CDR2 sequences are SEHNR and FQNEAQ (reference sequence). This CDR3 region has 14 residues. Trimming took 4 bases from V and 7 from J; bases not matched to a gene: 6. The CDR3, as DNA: TGTGCCAGCAGCTCTCCGGACAGGGGGGGTGAAGCTTTCTTT. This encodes CASSSPDRGGEAFF.

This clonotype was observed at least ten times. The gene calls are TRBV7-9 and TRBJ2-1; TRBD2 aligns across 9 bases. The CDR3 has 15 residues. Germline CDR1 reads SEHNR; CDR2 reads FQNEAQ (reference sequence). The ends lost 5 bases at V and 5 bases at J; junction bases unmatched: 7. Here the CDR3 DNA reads TGTGCCAGCAGCCCATTTAGCGGGAGAGACAATGAGCAGTTCTTC. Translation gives CASSPFSGRDNEQFF.

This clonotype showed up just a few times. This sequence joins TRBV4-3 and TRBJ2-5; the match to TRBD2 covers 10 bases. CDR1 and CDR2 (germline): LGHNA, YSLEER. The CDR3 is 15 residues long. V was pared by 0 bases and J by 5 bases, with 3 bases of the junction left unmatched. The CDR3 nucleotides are TGCGCCAGCAGCCAAGAAACTAGCGGGATGGAGACCCAGTACTTC. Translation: CASSQETSGMETQYF.

Here the CDR3 reads CASSQDTPGRDIQYF. The CDR3 DNA is TGTGCCAGCAGCCAAGACACACCAGGGAGAGACATTCAGTACTTC. The chain couples TRBV3-1 to TRBJ2-4; D may be TRBD1 or TRBD2 (5 bases each). This CDR3 is built from 15 residues. The ends were cut back, 0 bases at V and 8 bases at J, with 14 bases in the middle. Germline lookup yields CDR1 LGHDT and CDR2 YNNKEL (reference sequence).

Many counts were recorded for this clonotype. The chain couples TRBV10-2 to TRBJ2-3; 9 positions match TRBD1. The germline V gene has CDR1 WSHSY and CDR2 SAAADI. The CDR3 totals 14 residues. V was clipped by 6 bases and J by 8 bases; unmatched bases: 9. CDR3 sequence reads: CASRDPGQGGTQYF. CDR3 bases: TGCGCCAGCAGGGACCCGGGACAGGGTGGTACGCAGTATTTT.

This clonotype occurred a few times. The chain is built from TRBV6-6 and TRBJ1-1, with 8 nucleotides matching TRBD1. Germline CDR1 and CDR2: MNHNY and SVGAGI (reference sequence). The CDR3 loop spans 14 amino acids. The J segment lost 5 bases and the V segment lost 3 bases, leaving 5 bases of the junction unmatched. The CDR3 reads CASSYGQGGTEAFF. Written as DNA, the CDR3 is TGTGCCAGCAGTTATGGACAGGGTGGTACTGAAGCTTTCTTT.

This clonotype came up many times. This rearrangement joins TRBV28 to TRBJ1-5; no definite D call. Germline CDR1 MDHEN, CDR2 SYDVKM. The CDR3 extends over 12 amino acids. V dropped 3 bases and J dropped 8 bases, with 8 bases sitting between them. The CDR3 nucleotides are TGTGCCAGCAGTTTCGAGGTAAAGCCCCAGCATTTT. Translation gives CASSFEVKPQHF.

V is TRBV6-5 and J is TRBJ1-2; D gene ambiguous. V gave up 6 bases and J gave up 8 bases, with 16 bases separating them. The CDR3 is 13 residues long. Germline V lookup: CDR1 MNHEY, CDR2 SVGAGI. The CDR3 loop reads CASRAPGEGGYTF. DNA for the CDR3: TGTGCCAGCAGGGCCCCAGGTGAAGGCGGCTACACCTTC.

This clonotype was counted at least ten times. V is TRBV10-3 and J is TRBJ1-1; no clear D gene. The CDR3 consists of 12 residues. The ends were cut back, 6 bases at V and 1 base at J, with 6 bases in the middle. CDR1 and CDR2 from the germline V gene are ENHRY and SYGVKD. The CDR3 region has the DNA TGTGCCATCAGGGACGGGAACACTGAAGCTTTCTTT. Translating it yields CAIRDGNTEAFF.

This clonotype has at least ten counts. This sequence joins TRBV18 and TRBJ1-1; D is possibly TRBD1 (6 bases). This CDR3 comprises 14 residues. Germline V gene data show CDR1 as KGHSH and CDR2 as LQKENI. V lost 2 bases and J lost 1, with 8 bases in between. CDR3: CASSPLGQNTEAFF. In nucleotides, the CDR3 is TGTGCCAGCTCACCATTGGGACAGAACACTGAAGCTTTCTTT.

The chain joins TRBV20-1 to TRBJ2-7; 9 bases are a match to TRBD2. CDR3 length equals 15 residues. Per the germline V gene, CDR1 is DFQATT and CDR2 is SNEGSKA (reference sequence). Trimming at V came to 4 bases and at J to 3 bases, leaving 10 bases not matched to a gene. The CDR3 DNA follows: TGCAGTGCTAACAAGGTGGCTAGCGGGAACTACGAGCAGTACTTC. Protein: CSANKVASGNYEQYF.